The 26 T cell receptor beta chains listed next were all sequenced from one sample in a study of blood T cell repertoires in COVID-19. Data came from immunoSEQ multiplex PCR; TCRdb stores just in-frame clones and leaves some out. This sample has around 390,000 clones, with about 83% found just once. The sequencing input was PBMCs or T cells enriched from blood (not recorded which). The receptors derive from a woman aged 45 to 65 who had recovered from COVID-19.

This clone was detected once. The chain recombines TRBV27 with TRBJ1-2; TRBD1 aligns across 11 bases. The germline V gene encodes CDR1 MNHEY and CDR2 SMNVEV (reference sequence). V trimming: 8 bases; J trimming: 0 bases; junction bases outside the gene matches: 5. This CDR3 spans 15 amino acids. CDR3 amino acids: CASGTGGAPNYGYTF. The CDR3 DNA reads TGTGCCAGCGGGACAGGGGGTGCACCTAACTATGGCTACACCTTC.

In this sample, this clone turned up once. This chain connects TRBV6-5 to TRBJ1-1; D ambiguous. Trimming took 6 bases from V and 1 from J, leaving 9 bases between them. CDR1 and CDR2 from the germline V gene are MNHEY and SVGAGI. The length of the CDR3 is 13 residues. CDR3 amino acids: CASRLFENTEAFF. DNA for the CDR3: TGTGCCAGCAGACTGTTCGAGAACACTGAAGCTTTCTTT.

The chain uses TRBV27 and TRBJ1-1, with D hard to call. Trimming took off 8 bases at V and 10 bases at J, with 20 bases between the two ends. The V gene's germline CDR1 is MNHEY and CDR2 SMNVEV (reference sequence). CDR3 size: 13 residues. The chain's CDR3 is CASGSGGRLAAFF. The CDR3 nucleotides read TGTGCCAGCGGGTCTGGAGGGAGGCTGGCAGCTTTCTTT.

The J gene is TRBJ1-6, the V gene TRBV7-9; TRBD1 is a possible D gene (6 bases). The germline gives CDR1 SEHNR, CDR2 FQNEAQ (reference sequence). The CDR3 sequence is 16 residues long. Trimming stripped 3 bases from V and 5 bases from J, with 14 bases between. The CDR3 nucleotides read TGTGCCAGCAGCTTCCGGACAGAACAAAATAATTCACCCCTCCACTTT. Translated: CASSFRTEQNNSPLHF.

V usage is TRBV7-8 and J usage is TRBJ1-2; 8 bases are shared with TRBD1. The V gene's germline CDR1 is SGHVS and CDR2 FQNEAQ. There are 14 residues in the CDR3. V gave up 5 bases and J gave up 6 bases; unmatched junction bases: 8. CDR3 nucleotide sequence: TGTGCCAGCAGCGAACAGGCAGGGGGCGATGGCTACACCTTC. This encodes CASSEQAGGDGYTF.

This clone was found once. The genes are TRBV25-1 and TRBJ1-1; D might be TRBD1 (6 bases). This CDR3 contains 17 residues. V was cut by 6 bases and J by 0 bases, with 20 bases left in between. The germline gives CDR1 MGHDK, CDR2 SYGVNS. In DNA, the CDR3 is TGTGCCAGCAGACAAGGACGGGACATTACTCTGAACACTGAAGCTTTCTTT. Translated, it gives CASRQGRDITLNTEAFF.

V gene TRBV7-3 combines with J gene TRBJ2-2; the D gene is possibly TRBD2 (5 bases). The CDR3 is 16 amino acids. Deletions cut 1 base from V and 0 bases from J, with 9 bases between. Germline CDR1 SGHTA, CDR2 FQGTGA. The CDR3 region is CASSLNPGTNTGELFF. The DNA of the CDR3 is TGTGCCAGCAGCTTAAATCCGGGAACGAACACCGGGGAGCTGTTTTTT.

The chain recombines TRBV19 with TRBJ1-5; D unclear. V dropped 5 bases and J dropped 10 bases, with 18 bases sitting between them. Germline CDR1 is LNHDA and CDR2 is SQIVND (reference sequence). The CDR3 extends over 14 amino acids. The CDR3 nucleotides are TGTGCCAGTAGTCCTTTAAGTGAGGGTCTCCCCCAGCATTTT. It yields the protein CASSPLSEGLPQHF.

This clone is a singleton in its sample. The J gene is TRBJ1-5, the V gene TRBV6-2 or TRBV6-3; D is perhaps TRBD1 (6 bases). The CDR3 loop spans 18 amino acids. The ends were cut back, 4 bases at V and 6 bases at J, with 25 bases in the middle. Germline CDR1 MNHEY, CDR2 SVGEGT. In DNA, the CDR3 is TGTGCCAGCAGTTTTTCGAGTGGCTCCTTGAGGGGGATTCAGCCCCAGCATTTT. It translates to CASSFSSGSLRGIQPQHF.

The V gene is TRBV4-2, the J gene TRBJ2-2, with D possibly being TRBD1 (6 bases). CDR3 size: 14 residues. Looked up from germline, CDR1 is LGHNA and CDR2 is YNFKEQ. Between the trimmed V and J ends, which lost 6 bases and 1 base, there was a span of 9 bases. The CDR3 sequence: CASRGAGNTGELFF. The CDR3 DNA follows: TGTGCCAGCAGGGGGGCAGGGAACACCGGGGAGCTGTTTTTT.

This sequence joins TRBV30 and TRBJ1-5; 7 bases match TRBD1. This CDR3 is 17 amino acids long. V gave up 4 bases and J gave up 0 bases; unmatched junction bases: 12. Germline lookup yields CDR1 GTSNPN and CDR2 SVGIG (reference sequence). CDR3 nucleotides: TGTGCCTGGAATGCGGGTCAGGGGGGATATAGCAATCAGCCCCAGCATTTT. Protein product: CAWNAGQGGYSNQPQHF.

The V and J genes are TRBV18 and TRBJ1-1; the D is unclear. Between the trimmed V and J ends, which lost 3 bases and 0 bases, there was a span of 5 bases. The CDR3 has 13 amino acids. CDR1 and CDR2 (germline): KGHSH, LQKENI. The CDR3 reads CASSPTLNTEAFF. CDR3 nucleotide sequence: TGTGCCAGCTCACCGACACTGAACACTGAAGCTTTCTTT.

V is TRBV5-4 and J is TRBJ1-2; 9 bases line up with TRBD1. The CDR3 is 13 amino acids. V was clipped by 7 bases and J by 8 bases; unmatched bases: 9. Per germline, CDR1 SGHNT and CDR2 YYREEE (reference sequence). The chain's CDR3 is CASSSRDRDGYTF. The CDR3 bases are TGTGCCAGCTCTTCCCGGGACAGGGACGGCTACACCTTC.

The chain employs TRBV28 and TRBJ1-2; tentative D call: TRBD1 (6 bases). The germline gives CDR1 MDHEN, CDR2 SYDVKM. V was shortened by 5 bases and J by 4 bases, with 14 bases between the two germline ends. CDR3 length: 14 residues. In DNA, the CDR3 is TGTGCCAGCAGTCTTGGACAGAAGATCTATGGCTACACCTTC. Translating gives CASSLGQKIYGYTF.

This chain joins TRBV13 and TRBJ1-1, with 9 bases identical to TRBD1. The ends lost 6 bases at V and 7 bases at J; junction bases unmatched: 6. The CDR3 runs 13 residues. Germline CDR1 and CDR2: PRHDT and FYEKMQ (reference sequence). The CDR3 spells CASRFTGGLEAFF. DNA for the CDR3: TGTGCCAGCAGATTCACAGGGGGCCTTGAAGCTTTCTTT. The whole variable domain, filled in from reference TRBV13 and TRBJ1-1, reads AAGVIQSPRHLIKEKRETATLKCYPIPRHDTVYWYQQGPGQDPQFLISFYEKMQSDKGSIPDRFSAQQFSDYHSELNMSSLELGDSALYFCASRFTGGLEAFFGQGTRLTVV.

This clone was picked up a small number of times. This chain links TRBV2 with TRBJ2-1; 7 nucleotides line up with TRBD2. V lost 6 bases to trimming and J lost 3 bases; unmatched junction nucleotides: 2. The CDR3 contains 13 residues. The germline gives CDR1 SNHLY, CDR2 FYNNEI. CDR3: CASRRGGYNEQFF. The CDR3 DNA is TGTGCCAGCAGACGCGGGGGCTACAATGAGCAGTTCTTC.

The chain has TRBV28 and TRBJ2-7; no reliable D call. Germline V lookup: CDR1 MDHEN, CDR2 SYDVKM. The CDR3 contains 14 residues. The ends were cut back, 5 bases at V and 5 bases at J, with 16 bases in the middle. The CDR3 nucleotides read TGTGCCAGCAGTGAATCGACATTTTTCGACGAGCAGTACTTC. Its translation is CASSESTFFDEQYF.

The chain couples TRBV5-5 to TRBJ1-3; D gene unclear. Germline V gene sequence: CDR1 SGHKS, CDR2 YYEKEE (reference sequence). V was clipped by 4 bases and J by 0 bases, with 11 bases between them. This CDR3 is built from 15 residues. The CDR3 sequence: CASSPTGDSGNTIYF. CDR3 DNA sequence: TGTGCCAGCAGCCCCACCGGAGACTCTGGAAACACCATATATTTT.

This rearrangement joins TRBV27 to TRBJ1-6, with TRBD1 as a possible D gene (5 bases). The V end was cut by 5 bases, the J end by 0 bases, with 17 bases between. Germline V gives CDR1 MNHEY, CDR2 SMNVEV (reference sequence). The CDR3 spans 18 residues. CDR3 DNA: TGTGCCAGCAGTCATCGACAGAGACCGAGCTCCTATAATTCACCCCTCCACTTT. Encoded protein: CASSHRQRPSSYNSPLHF.

The chain couples TRBV6-6 to TRBJ1-2; D uncertain. The V end was cut by 11 bases, the J end by 1 base, with 8 bases between. Germline CDR1 and CDR2: MNHNY and SVGAGI (reference sequence). The CDR3 runs to 11 residues. CDR3 in amino acids: CAAGVNYGYTF. CDR3 DNA sequence: TGTGCCGCCGGGGTTAACTATGGCTACACCTTC.

The chain joins TRBV19 to TRBJ2-4; D unclear. Germline V gene data show CDR1 as LNHDA and CDR2 as SQIVND (reference sequence). The germline V and J ends were trimmed by 7 bases and 3 bases, with 19 bases remaining between them. This CDR3 has 16 residues. This CDR3 is CASIDPKTTGKNIQYF. The CDR3 DNA is TGTGCCAGTATTGACCCAAAAACGACGGGCAAAAACATTCAGTACTTC.

V and J are TRBV19 and TRBJ1-5, with 8 bases lining up with TRBD1. Germline CDR1 and CDR2: LNHDA and SQIVND (reference sequence). CDR3 length: 16 residues. After removal of 6 bases from V and 1 base from J, the junction contained 8 bases not matched to a gene. CDR3 sequence (DNA): TGTGCCAGTAGGGACAGGGTAAGGGAGAGCAATCAGCCCCAGCATTTT. It specifies CASRDRVRESNQPQHF.

This chain joins TRBV7-9 and TRBJ1-2; D is uncertain. V was cut by 4 bases and J by 4 bases, with 19 bases left in between. The CDR3 runs to 16 residues. Germline CDR1 is SEHNR and CDR2 is FQNEAQ (reference sequence). CDR3 loop: CASSSSQAPPIYGYTF. The CDR3 DNA is TGTGCCAGCAGCTCTTCGCAAGCCCCTCCAATCTATGGCTACACCTTC.

This clone was detected only once. V is TRBV2 and J is TRBJ1-1; no firm D call. Germline V gene lookup returns CDR1 SNHLY and CDR2 FYNNEI. Trimming shortened V by 7 bases and J by 3 bases, and 12 bases separated the two germline ends. This CDR3 has 13 residues. The CDR3 protein is CASMRPTDTEAFF. The CDR3 DNA follows: TGTGCCAGCATGAGGCCTACCGACACTGAAGCTTTCTTT.

CDR3 amino acids: CASSPGTGVTDTQYF. The DNA of the CDR3 is TGTGCCAGCAGTCCCGGGACAGGGGTCACAGATACGCAGTATTTT. The chain recombines TRBV2 with TRBJ2-3, with 10 bases that match TRBD1. V dropped 5 bases and J dropped 2; count of bases not matched to a gene: 4. CDR1 and CDR2 (germline): SNHLY, FYNNEI. The CDR3 is 15 residues long.

The chain joins TRBV29-1 to TRBJ1-2; 8 nucleotides match TRBD1. The V gene's germline CDR1 is SQVTM and CDR2 ANQGSEA. This CDR3 region has 11 residues. The junction had 6 bases not matched to a gene; V was cut back by 7 bases and J by 8 bases. The CDR3 nucleotides read TGCAGCGCCCGGACAGGGTCCGGCTACACCTTC. It yields the protein CSARTGSGYTF.